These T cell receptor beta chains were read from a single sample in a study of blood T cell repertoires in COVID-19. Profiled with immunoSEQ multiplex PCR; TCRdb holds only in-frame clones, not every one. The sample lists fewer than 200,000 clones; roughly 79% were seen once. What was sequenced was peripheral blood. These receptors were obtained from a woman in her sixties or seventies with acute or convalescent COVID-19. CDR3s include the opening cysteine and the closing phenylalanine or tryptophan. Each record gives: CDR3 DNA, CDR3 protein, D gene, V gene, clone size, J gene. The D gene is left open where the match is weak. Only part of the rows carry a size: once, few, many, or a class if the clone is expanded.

CDR3nt: TGTGCCAGCAGTTACTTACCCGGAGGTGGGAACTATGGCTACACCTTC; CDR3aa: CASSYLPGGGNYGYTF; d_gene: -; v_gene: TRBV6-6; abundance: -; j_gene: TRBJ1-2
CDR3nt: TGTGCCAGCTCACCTTGGGGGGAAAGCAATCAGCCCCAGCATTTT; CDR3aa: CASSPWGESNQPQHF; d_gene: -; v_gene: TRBV18; abundance: -; j_gene: TRBJ1-5
CDR3nt: TGTGCCAGCAGCCAAGGGCCAAGGGGACTTAGCGGGAGTCTCGCAGATACGCAGTATTTT; CDR3aa: CASSQGPRGLSGSLADTQYF; d_gene: TRBD2; v_gene: TRBV4-2; abundance: few; j_gene: TRBJ2-3
CDR3nt: TGTGCCAGCAGTGCCTTACGCGCCTCGCTCTACGAGCAGTACTTC; CDR3aa: CASSALRASLYEQYF; d_gene: -; v_gene: TRBV2; abundance: -; j_gene: TRBJ2-7
CDR3nt: TGTGCCAGCAGCAAAGACAGGGGGCAACGGGAGCAGTACTTC; CDR3aa: CASSKDRGQREQYF; d_gene: TRBD1; v_gene: TRBV7-8; abundance: -; j_gene: TRBJ2-7
CDR3nt: TGTGCCAGCAGAACCAAGTCAGTCACTGAAGCTTTCTTT; CDR3aa: CASRTKSVTEAFF; d_gene: -; v_gene: TRBV12-3/TRBV12-4; abundance: -; j_gene: TRBJ1-1
CDR3nt: TGTGCCAGCAGTCCCGGACAGACACAGGCCTTATGCTTT; CDR3aa: CASSPGQTQALCF; d_gene: -; v_gene: TRBV27; abundance: -; j_gene: TRBJ1-6
CDR3nt: TGTGCCAGCAGCTCCCAAACCGGGACACAGGCCCCTGAAGCTTTCTTT; CDR3aa: CASSSQTGTQAPEAFF; d_gene: -; v_gene: TRBV7-9; abundance: -; j_gene: TRBJ1-1
CDR3nt: TGTGCCAGCAGTGAATATCGAGGAGGGTCCACTGAAGCTTTCTTT; CDR3aa: CASSEYRGGSTEAFF; d_gene: -; v_gene: TRBV2; abundance: few; j_gene: TRBJ1-1
CDR3nt: TGCGCCAGCAGCCCGGGACAGCGCTACTTTGAGCAGTACTTC; CDR3aa: CASSPGQRYFEQYF; d_gene: TRBD1; v_gene: TRBV5-1; abundance: -; j_gene: TRBJ2-7
CDR3nt: TGTGCCAGCAGCTCCGCGAGACAAGAGCGGAGGAATGAGCAGTTCTTC; CDR3aa: CASSSARQERRNEQFF; d_gene: -; v_gene: TRBV7-9; abundance: -; j_gene: TRBJ2-1
CDR3nt: TGTGCCAGCAGCCAAAAACCAGGGACTGAAGCTTTCTTT; CDR3aa: CASSQKPGTEAFF; d_gene: -; v_gene: TRBV6-6; abundance: once; j_gene: TRBJ1-1
CDR3nt: TGTGCCAGCAGCTTACAGGAGAACACTGAAGCTTTCTTT; CDR3aa: CASSLQENTEAFF; d_gene: -; v_gene: TRBV7-9; abundance: few; j_gene: TRBJ1-1
CDR3nt: TGTGCGACCCGGATACAGGGGGGACAGCGATCTGAAGCTTTCTTT; CDR3aa: CATRIQGGQRSEAFF; d_gene: TRBD1; v_gene: TRBV10-3; abundance: -; j_gene: TRBJ1-1
CDR3nt: TGTGCCAGCAGCCGTTCGACAGGTTGGGACTATGGCTACACCTTC; CDR3aa: CASSRSTGWDYGYTF; d_gene: -; v_gene: TRBV5-5; abundance: -; j_gene: TRBJ1-2
CDR3nt: TGTGCCAGCAGTGACCTCCCGGGACAGGGTTCGCAGGAGCAGTTCTTC; CDR3aa: CASSDLPGQGSQEQFF; d_gene: TRBD1; v_gene: TRBV6-1; abundance: -; j_gene: TRBJ2-1
CDR3nt: TGTGCCAGCAGCGAACAGACAGGAGTCGCCATCGGGGAGCTGTTTTTT; CDR3aa: CASSEQTGVAIGELFF; d_gene: -; v_gene: TRBV11-2; abundance: -; j_gene: TRBJ2-2
CDR3nt: TGTGCCAGCAGTAGGCGGAGACAAGAGACCCAGTACTTC; CDR3aa: CASSRRRQETQYF; d_gene: -; v_gene: TRBV27; abundance: -; j_gene: TRBJ2-5
CDR3nt: TGTGCCAGCAGCTTAAAGGGCGGGAGCTCCTACAATGAGCAGTTCTTC; CDR3aa: CASSLKGGSSYNEQFF; d_gene: TRBD2; v_gene: TRBV7-2; abundance: -; j_gene: TRBJ2-1
CDR3nt: TGCAGTGCTAGTAGAGGATATGGCTACACCTTC; CDR3aa: CSASRGYGYTF; d_gene: -; v_gene: TRBV20-1; abundance: -; j_gene: TRBJ1-2
CDR3nt: TGTGCCAGCAGCGCCGTTGTGGAGTTCATGAGTACCCAGTACTTC; CDR3aa: CASSAVVEFMSTQYF; d_gene: -; v_gene: TRBV7-9; abundance: once; j_gene: TRBJ2-5
CDR3nt: TGCGCCAGCAGCTCCGAGGGGCGGGATAGCACAGATACGCAGTATTTT; CDR3aa: CASSSEGRDSTDTQYF; d_gene: -; v_gene: TRBV5-1; abundance: -; j_gene: TRBJ2-3
CDR3nt: TGTGCCACCAGCAGAGATCCTTTCCGGGACACCGCGTCTTATGGCTACACCTTC; CDR3aa: CATSRDPFRDTASYGYTF; d_gene: -; v_gene: TRBV15; abundance: once; j_gene: TRBJ1-2
CDR3nt: TGCAGCGTTGAAGAATCGACAGAAAACCCGTACTTC; CDR3aa: CSVEESTENPYF; d_gene: -; v_gene: TRBV29-1; abundance: -; j_gene: TRBJ2-5
CDR3nt: TGTGCCACCATGACAGGGGGCCCTGGATATTTCTCTGGAAACACCATATATTTT; CDR3aa: CATMTGGPGYFSGNTIYF; d_gene: TRBD1; v_gene: TRBV19; abundance: -; j_gene: TRBJ1-3
CDR3nt: TGTGCCAGCAGCAAGAGCGGCTATGCCTACGAGCAGTACTTC; CDR3aa: CASSKSGYAYEQYF; d_gene: -; v_gene: TRBV7-9; abundance: -; j_gene: TRBJ2-7
CDR3nt: TGTGCCAGCAGTTTCGGACACCAGACGGACACCGGGGAGCTGTTTTTT; CDR3aa: CASSFGHQTDTGELFF; d_gene: -; v_gene: TRBV28; abundance: -; j_gene: TRBJ2-2
CDR3nt: TGTGCCAGCAGGGGGGGTTGGGGTTCCAATCAGCCCCAGCATTTT; CDR3aa: CASRGGWGSNQPQHF; d_gene: -; v_gene: TRBV28; abundance: -; j_gene: TRBJ1-5
CDR3nt: TGCGCCAGCAGCGCCGGACAGCCGGGAAGCTCTGGAAACACCATATATTTT; CDR3aa: CASSAGQPGSSGNTIYF; d_gene: -; v_gene: TRBV5-1; abundance: few; j_gene: TRBJ1-3
CDR3nt: TGTGCCAGCACCTGGACAGTTTTAAATGAGCAGTTCTTC; CDR3aa: CASTWTVLNEQFF; d_gene: -; v_gene: TRBV7-2; abundance: -; j_gene: TRBJ2-1
CDR3nt: TGCGCCAGCAGCCAAGCGGCAGGGCCTGGAAACACCATATATTTT; CDR3aa: CASSQAAGPGNTIYF; d_gene: -; v_gene: TRBV4-1; abundance: -; j_gene: TRBJ1-3
CDR3nt: TGCGCCAGCAGCTTGGCCACGGGGAAGAATTCACCCCTCCACTTT; CDR3aa: CASSLATGKNSPLHF; d_gene: -; v_gene: TRBV5-1; abundance: -; j_gene: TRBJ1-6
CDR3nt: TGCGCCAGCAGCCCGGGACAGGGGAGGAATGAGCAGTTCTTC; CDR3aa: CASSPGQGRNEQFF; d_gene: TRBD1; v_gene: TRBV5-1; abundance: -; j_gene: TRBJ2-1
CDR3nt: TGTGCCAGCAGTGAGCTAGCGGGAACGTATGAGCAGTTCTTC; CDR3aa: CASSELAGTYEQFF; d_gene: TRBD2; v_gene: TRBV2; abundance: -; j_gene: TRBJ2-1
CDR3nt: TGTGCCAGCAGTTTATTAGGACAGGGGGCTTTCCCGATAGATGGCTACACCTTC; CDR3aa: CASSLLGQGAFPIDGYTF; d_gene: TRBD1; v_gene: TRBV27; abundance: -; j_gene: TRBJ1-2
CDR3nt: TGTGCCAGCAGCTATGGACAGGGGGCTAGGGGGACAAATACGCAGTATTTT; CDR3aa: CASSYGQGARGTNTQYF; d_gene: TRBD1; v_gene: TRBV11-2; abundance: -; j_gene: TRBJ2-3
CDR3nt: TGTGCCAGCTCAACGACCAGGGGAGCTGGAAACACCATATATTTT; CDR3aa: CASSTTRGAGNTIYF; d_gene: -; v_gene: TRBV18; abundance: -; j_gene: TRBJ1-3
CDR3nt: TGTGCCAGCAGCCGGTCGGGGCAGCCCCAGCATTTT; CDR3aa: CASSRSGQPQHF; d_gene: -; v_gene: TRBV3-1/TRBV3-2; abundance: once; j_gene: TRBJ1-5
CDR3nt: TGTGCCAGCAGTGAATTCGTAGCGGTAAACACCGGGGAGCTGTTTTTT; CDR3aa: CASSEFVAVNTGELFF; d_gene: -; v_gene: TRBV2; abundance: -; j_gene: TRBJ2-2
CDR3nt: TGTGCCAGCAGCCCCTACTCTAGCGGGATTTACAATGAGCAGTTCTTC; CDR3aa: CASSPYSSGIYNEQFF; d_gene: TRBD2; v_gene: TRBV7-9; abundance: -; j_gene: TRBJ2-1
CDR3nt: TGTGCCAGCAGCGTTGGACAGGGGCCGTTGAATGAGCAGTTCTTC; CDR3aa: CASSVGQGPLNEQFF; d_gene: TRBD1; v_gene: TRBV9; abundance: -; j_gene: TRBJ2-1
CDR3nt: TGTGCCAGCTCACCAGGCCTCAATGAGCAGTTCTTC; CDR3aa: CASSPGLNEQFF; d_gene: -; v_gene: TRBV18; abundance: -; j_gene: TRBJ2-1
CDR3nt: TGTGCCAGCAGTGGACAAGCGAACACTGAAGCTTTCTTT; CDR3aa: CASSGQANTEAFF; d_gene: -; v_gene: TRBV2; abundance: -; j_gene: TRBJ1-1
CDR3nt: TGTGCCAGCACGCGAACCGGGGAGCTGTTTTTT; CDR3aa: CASTRTGELFF; d_gene: -; v_gene: TRBV21-1; abundance: -; j_gene: TRBJ2-2
CDR3nt: TGTGCCACCGTTGGAGGTAGGCCCACTAACTATGGCTACACCTTC; CDR3aa: CATVGGRPTNYGYTF; d_gene: -; v_gene: TRBV21-1; abundance: -; j_gene: TRBJ1-2
CDR3nt: TGTGCCAGCAGCCAGGAAAGACAGGGGGGAAACGAGCAGTACTTC; CDR3aa: CASSQERQGGNEQYF; d_gene: TRBD1; v_gene: TRBV14; abundance: -; j_gene: TRBJ2-7
CDR3nt: TGTGCCAGCAGCCACCAACTAGCGGTAAAGCACAATGAGCAGTTCTTC; CDR3aa: CASSHQLAVKHNEQFF; d_gene: TRBD2; v_gene: TRBV14; abundance: once; j_gene: TRBJ2-1
CDR3nt: TGCGCCAGCAGCCCTGAACAGCGGGCGTCCTACAATGAGCAGTTCTTC; CDR3aa: CASSPEQRASYNEQFF; d_gene: -; v_gene: TRBV5-1; abundance: few; j_gene: TRBJ2-1
CDR3nt: TGTGCCAGCAGTATCCCCAGGGACAGAGACTACGAGCAGTACTTC; CDR3aa: CASSIPRDRDYEQYF; d_gene: TRBD1; v_gene: TRBV28; abundance: -; j_gene: TRBJ2-7